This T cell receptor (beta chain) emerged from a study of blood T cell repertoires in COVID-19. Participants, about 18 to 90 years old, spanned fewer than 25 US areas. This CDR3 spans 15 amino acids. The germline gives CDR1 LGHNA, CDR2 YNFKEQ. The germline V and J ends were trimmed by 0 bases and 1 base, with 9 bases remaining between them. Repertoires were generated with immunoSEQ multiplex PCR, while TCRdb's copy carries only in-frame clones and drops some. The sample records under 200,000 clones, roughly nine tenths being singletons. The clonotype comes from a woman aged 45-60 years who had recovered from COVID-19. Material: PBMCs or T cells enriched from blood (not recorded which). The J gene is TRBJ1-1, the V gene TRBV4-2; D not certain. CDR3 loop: CASSQDPHGNTEAFF. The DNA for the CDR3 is TGTGCCAGCAGCCAAGATCCCCACGGGAACACTGAAGCTTTCTTT.